Listed here is a single T cell receptor beta chain. The observed sequence ends 3 residues before the CDR3 terminus, with the missing tail filled in from the germline J gene. This specimen belongs to a study of T cells in women clearing cervical HPV infection. Across the whole study: Cases: HPV16-related CIN3 or worse on histology, a couple of invasive cancers.

Assay used: immunoSEQ multiplex PCR; TCRdb lists only in-frame clones, some missing. The specimen's table records under 45,000 clones. CDR3 length equals 15 residues. Germline loops: CDR1 SGHTA, CDR2 FQGTGA. The chain is built from TRBV7-3 and TRBJ2-2; a possible D gene is TRBD1 (6 bases). This receptor was identified in a woman aged 18-70 years with a cervical HPV16 infection that either progressed to CIN3+ or cleared (not recorded which). The sample consisted of blood buffy coat. The sequenced part of the CDR3 DNA is TGTGCCAGCAGCTTTGCAGGGGCAGGGGCCAACGTG. Protein product: CASSFAGAGANV. The full CDR3 is CASSFAGAGANVLFF.